These 18 T cell receptor beta chains were all obtained from the same sample, sequenced in a study of shared clonotypes between healthy human individuals. The protocol was immunoSEQ multiplex PCR, while the TCRdb copy is restricted to in-frame clones and leaves out a portion. Here the sample spans some 1,400,000 clones, approximately 97% being singletons. Sequenced: naive CD4+ T cells sorted from blood. The subset: CD45RA+ positively selected. These TCRs come from a man aged 25 to 40 in good health.

V gene TRBV18 combines with J gene TRBJ2-3; 9 bases map to TRBD2. The germline V gene has CDR1 KGHSH and CDR2 LQKENI. V lost 0 bases, J lost 4 bases, and 11 bases stayed unmatched. The CDR3 is 18 residues long. DNA of the CDR3: TGTGCCAGCTCACCACCGGGACTAGCCCCTAGAGGTGCAGATACGCAGTATTTT. Translating gives CASSPPGLAPRGADTQYF. Full variable domain (missing parts from reference TRBV18 and TRBJ2-3): NAGVMQNPRHLVRRRGQEARLRCSPMKGHSHVYWYRQLPEEGLKFMVYLQKENIIDESGMPKERFSAEFPKEGPSILRIQQVVRGDSAAYFCASSPPGLAPRGADTQYFGPGTRLTVL.

The chain combines TRBV9 with TRBJ2-3, with unresolved D. The CDR3 has 14 residues. The V gene lost 0 bases and the J gene lost 4 bases, with 9 bases spanning the gap. The germline V gene has CDR1 SGDLS and CDR2 YYNGEE. The CDR3 is CASSVGLAPDTQYF. DNA of the CDR3: TGTGCCAGCAGCGTAGGTCTCGCCCCAGATACGCAGTATTTT. The full variable domain, with the rest looked up from reference TRBV9 and TRBJ2-3, is DSGVTQTPKHLITATGQRVTLRCSPRSGDLSVYWYQQSLDQGLQFLIQYYNGEERAKGNILERFSAQQFPDLHSELNLSSLELGDSALYFCASSVGLAPDTQYFGPGTRLTVL.

The V and J genes are TRBV5-4 and TRBJ2-1; TRBD1 or TRBD2 may be the D gene (6 bases each). Looked up from germline, CDR1 is SGHNT and CDR2 is YYREEE (reference sequence). Trimming left V 7 bases short and J 6 bases short, with 14 bases between. The CDR3 length is 13 residues. The CDR3 DNA reads TGTGCCAGCTCCGGGGGCGTAGTCAATGAGCAGTTCTTC. Amino acids: CASSGGVVNEQFF.

The J gene is TRBJ1-4, the V gene TRBV7-2, with D unclear. The germline CDR1 and CDR2 sequences are SGHTA and FQGNSA. Trimming shortened V by 0 bases and J by 8 bases, and 13 bases separated the two germline ends. The CDR3 loop spans 15 amino acids. The CDR3 nucleotides are TGTGCCAGCAGCTTAGCAGGGCGGGTTGGGGAAAAACTGTTTTTT. Residues: CASSLAGRVGEKLFF.

With respect to this clone: The sample has other DNA sequences that encode this CDR3 too. The genes are TRBV28 and TRBJ1-3; the D is unclear. Germline V CDR1 and CDR2: MDHEN, SYDVKM. The CDR3 sequence is 13 residues long. V gave up 6 bases and J gave up 0 bases, with 6 bases separating them. In nucleotides, the CDR3 is TGTGCCAGCAGGATCAGCTCTGGAAACACCATATATTTT. Its protein is CASRISSGNTIYF.

This sequence joins TRBV29-1 and TRBJ2-5; D gene uncertain. Germline CDR1 is SQVTM and CDR2 is ANQGSEA. The CDR3 loop spans 13 amino acids. Between the trimmed V and J ends, which lost 8 bases and 5 bases, there was a span of 18 bases. This CDR3 is CSLNPNLMETQYF. DNA for the CDR3: TGCAGCCTCAATCCCAACTTAATGGAGACCCAGTACTTC.

This chain links TRBV19 with TRBJ1-2; D is possibly TRBD1 (5 bases). The germline CDR1 and CDR2 sequences are LNHDA and SQIVND (reference sequence). Trimming removed 5 bases from V and 5 bases from J, with 15 bases in between. CDR3 length: 14 amino acids. The CDR3 region is CASSLRIDSYGYTF. The CDR3 bases are TGTGCCAGTAGTCTCCGAATTGACAGTTATGGCTACACCTTC.

The gene calls are TRBV6-1 and TRBJ2-1; D possibly corresponds to TRBD1 (5 bases). CDR1 MNHNS and CDR2 SASEGT come from the germline V gene. The CDR3 loop spans 15 amino acids. V lost 7 bases and J lost 2, with 15 bases in between. The CDR3 DNA reads TGTGCCAGCATTAGACAGTCCGTAGCCTACAATGAGCAGTTCTTC. It specifies CASIRQSVAYNEQFF.

This chain joins TRBV19 and TRBJ2-3; D gene ambiguous. The V gene's germline CDR1 is LNHDA and CDR2 SQIVND (reference sequence). Deletions cut 0 bases from V and 3 bases from J, with 7 bases between. The CDR3 has 14 amino acids. CDR3 sequence reads: CASSIEVRTDTQYF. In nucleotides, the CDR3 is TGTGCCAGTAGTATAGAGGTGCGGACAGATACGCAGTATTTT. The full variable domain, completed using reference TRBV19 and TRBJ2-3, is DGGITQSPKYLFRKEGQNVTLSCEQNLNHDAMYWYRQDPGQGLRLIYYSQIVNDFQKGDIAEGYSVSREKKESFPLTVTSAQKNPTAFYLCASSIEVRTDTQYFGPGTRLTVL.

This clone is a singleton in its sample. The chain uses TRBV4-1 and TRBJ2-1; 10 nucleotides agree with TRBD2. The CDR3 totals 16 residues. The J segment lost 5 bases and the V segment lost 2 bases, leaving 6 bases of the junction unmatched. CDR1 and CDR2 (germline): MGHRA, YSYEKL. CDR3 nucleotide sequence: TGCGCCAGCAGCCAACCGGGACTAGCGCCCGACAATGAGCAGTTCTTC. This sequence encodes CASSQPGLAPDNEQFF.

J is TRBJ2-2 and V is TRBV18; maybe TRBD1 (5 bases). The V gene lost 2 bases and the J gene lost 1 base, with 8 bases spanning the gap. CDR1 and CDR2 (germline): KGHSH, LQKENI. The CDR3 covers 15 residues. CDR3: CASSPWQGNTGELFF. The CDR3 coding sequence is TGTGCCAGCTCACCATGGCAGGGGAACACCGGGGAGCTGTTTTTT.

V is TRBV6-1 and J is TRBJ2-3; perhaps TRBD1 as D (6 bases). Trimming removed 4 bases from V and 5 bases from J, with 13 bases in between. The CDR3 runs to 14 residues. Germline V lookup: CDR1 MNHNS, CDR2 SASEGT. CDR3 loop: CASSGHRVGDTQYF. The CDR3 DNA follows: TGTGCCAGCAGTGGACACAGGGTAGGAGATACGCAGTATTTT.

The chain combines TRBV13 with TRBJ2-2, with 8 bases identical to TRBD2. This CDR3 comprises 14 residues. Germline assignment: CDR1 PRHDT and CDR2 FYEKMQ (reference sequence). Unmatched junction bases numbered 3, after V lost 2 bases and J lost 7 bases. CDR3 DNA: TGTGCCAGCAGCTTATACGGGAGGGTCGGGGAGCTGTTTTTT. The encoded protein is CASSLYGRVGELFF. Using reference TRBV13 and TRBJ2-2 for the parts outside the CDR3, the full variable domain is AAGVIQSPRHLIKEKRETATLKCYPIPRHDTVYWYQQGPGQDPQFLISFYEKMQSDKGSIPDRFSAQQFSDYHSELNMSSLELGDSALYFCASSLYGRVGELFFGEGSRLTVL.

Here the CDR3 reads CASSSRGTNEKLFF. The CDR3 DNA is TGTGCCAGCAGCTCCCGGGGGACTAATGAAAAACTGTTTTTT. The rearrangement joins TRBV7-6 to TRBJ1-4; perhaps TRBD1 as D (5 bases). V dropped 4 bases and J dropped 2 bases, with 8 bases sitting between them. Per the germline V gene, CDR1 is SGHVS and CDR2 is FNYEAQ. The length of the CDR3 is 14 residues.

The chain employs TRBV18 and TRBJ2-7; 10 nucleotides agree with TRBD2. The CDR3 is 14 amino acids. Germline values: CDR1 KGHSH, CDR2 LQKENI. The ends lost 1 base at V and 6 bases at J; junction bases unmatched: 3. CDR3: CASSPQASGSEQYF. The DNA for the CDR3 is TGTGCCAGCTCACCACAGGCTAGCGGGAGCGAGCAGTACTTC.

On this clone: One end of the junction is discordant with germline, which a read error may explain. CDR3 nucleotide sequence: TGTGCCAGCCCACGGCCCCCCTTC. Translating gives CASPRPPF. V usage is TRBV7-8 and J usage is TRBJ2-7; unclear D gene. This CDR3 contains 8 residues. Germline CDR1 SGHVS, CDR2 FQNEAQ.

Here the CDR3 reads CASTTAGTGELFF. The CDR3 coding sequence is TGTGCCAGCACCACAGCGGGCACCGGGGAGCTGTTTTTT. V gene TRBV9 combines with J gene TRBJ2-2, with D perhaps TRBD2 (6 bases). This CDR3 comprises 13 residues. Germline CDR1 is SGDLS and CDR2 is YYNGEE. V was clipped by 6 bases and J by 4 bases, with 10 bases between them.

This clone came up once. This chain connects TRBV18 to TRBJ2-3; tentative D call: TRBD1 (5 bases). Germline loops: CDR1 KGHSH, CDR2 LQKENI. The CDR3 extends over 13 amino acids. V dropped 5 bases and J dropped 6 bases, with 12 bases sitting between them. The CDR3 spells CASSGHVADTQYF. CDR3 nucleotide sequence: TGTGCCAGCTCAGGACACGTAGCCGATACGCAGTATTTT.